Listed below are T cell receptor beta chains from one sample, sequenced in a study of blood T cell repertoires in COVID-19. Clones were sequenced by immunoSEQ multiplex PCR, and TCRdb holds only the in-frame ones, with some missing. The sample has roughly 260,000 clones, approximately 90% seen once. The sequencing input was peripheral blood. Every receptor here comes from a woman aged 50 to 60 who had recovered from COVID-19. CDR3s include the opening cysteine and the closing phenylalanine or tryptophan. The order of the fields is V gene, clone size, J gene, D gene, CDR3 DNA, CDR3 protein. D genes are given only for firm matches. Clone sizes are given selectively: once, few, many, or a class where the clone is expanded.

>TRBV30|NA|TRBJ1-2|TRBD1
TGTGCCTGGGCCCGGACAGGGGAATGCACCTTC
CAWARTGECTF
>TRBV5-4|NA|TRBJ1-2|NA
TGTGCCAGCAGCTTTCCGACAGAACTCTATGGCTACACCTTC
CASSFPTELYGYTF
>TRBV7-2|NA|TRBJ2-7|NA
TGTGCCAGCAGCTTCCACGCTAGGCGCTACGAGCAGTACTTC
CASSFHARRYEQYF
>TRBV7-2|few|TRBJ1-5|TRBD1
TGTGCCAGCAGCCTAGGCAGGGGGCGTCAGCCCCAGCATTTT
CASSLGRGRQPQHF
>TRBV30|NA|TRBJ1-5|NA
TGTGCCTGGAGTGTGGACAGTGGGAATCAGCCCCAGCATTTT
CAWSVDSGNQPQHF
>TRBV5-6|NA|TRBJ1-1|NA
TGTGCCAGCAGCTTGGGCGACACTGAAGCTTTCTTT
CASSLGDTEAFF
>TRBV30|NA|TRBJ2-7|NA
TGTGCCTGGAGATCGGGGTCCGCTTTAGAGCAGTACTTC
CAWRSGSALEQYF
>TRBV7-6|few|TRBJ2-5|NA
TGTGCCAGCAGCTCCGACGTGAGGGGAGGAGAGACCCAGTACTTC
CASSSDVRGGETQYF
>TRBV9|NA|TRBJ1-1|TRBD1
TGTGCCAGCAGCCTCCCAAAGGACAGGCGCCTTGACGCTGAAGCTTTCTTT
CASSLPKDRRLDAEAFF
>TRBV13|NA|TRBJ2-7|TRBD1
TGTGCCAGCAGCTTAGGCCTGTTAGGACAGGAGATTTCCTACGAGCAGTACTTC
CASSLGLLGQEISYEQYF
>TRBV3-1/TRBV3-2|few|TRBJ1-5|NA
TGTGCCAGCAGCCAAGATCGAGTTCAGCCCCAGCATTTT
CASSQDRVQPQHF
>TRBV19|NA|TRBJ1-2|TRBD1
TGTGCCAGTAGTAGAACCGGGACAGGGGGCCAGGATGGCTACACCTTC
CASSRTGTGGQDGYTF
>TRBV20-1|NA|TRBJ1-5|NA
TGCAGTGCTAGTCAAGGGGCCGATCAGCCCCAGCATTTT
CSASQGADQPQHF
>TRBV20-1|few|TRBJ1-4|NA
TGCAGTGCTACGTTTAATGAAAAACTGTTTTTT
CSATFNEKLFF
>TRBV9|few|TRBJ1-5|TRBD1
TGTGCCAGCAGGGAGGGACAGGGGAACAATCAGCCCCAGCATTTT
CASREGQGNNQPQHF
>TRBV25-1|NA|TRBJ1-1|NA
TGTGCCAGCAGGAGAAGGGAGAGCACTGAAGCTTTCTTT
CASRRRESTEAFF
>TRBV10-3|NA|TRBJ2-7|NA
TGTGCCATCAAGACTACCTTAAGCAGCGAGCAGTACTTC
CAIKTTLSSEQYF
>TRBV5-4|once|TRBJ1-1|NA
TGTGCCAGCAGCTTAGGAGGGCGGGGCGCCACTGAAGCTTTCTTT
CASSLGGRGATEAFF
>TRBV27|NA|TRBJ1-4|NA
TGTGCCAGCAGTTTAAGGGGTTTGACTAATGAAAAACTGTTTTTT
CASSLRGLTNEKLFF
>TRBV27|once|TRBJ2-7|TRBD2
TGTGCCAGCAGTTTTCCGGGGGGCTACGAGCAGTACTTC
CASSFPGGYEQYF
>TRBV18|NA|TRBJ1-2|NA
TGTGCCAGCTCACCAATGGAAGGCGGCCAATATGGCTACACCTTC
CASSPMEGGQYGYTF
>TRBV7-3|NA|TRBJ1-2|NA
TGTGCCAGCAGCTTTGGCCCGATGAACTATGGCTACACCTTC
CASSFGPMNYGYTF
>TRBV5-1|NA|TRBJ1-2|NA
TGCGCCAGCAGCTTGGCAGGGGTCATCTATGGCTACACCTTC
CASSLAGVIYGYTF
>TRBV6-5|NA|TRBJ1-6|NA
TGTGCCAGCAGTTACTCAGGGGAAAGGAGTTCACCCCTCCACTTT
CASSYSGERSSPLHF
>TRBV28|NA|TRBJ1-6|NA
TGTGCCAGCAGTTTACAGGCTTTTAATTCACCCCTCCACTTT
CASSLQAFNSPLHF
>TRBV23-1|once|TRBJ2-2|TRBD2
TGCGCCAGCAGTCAGTCCATAGTAGCGGGCACCGGGGAGCTGTTTTTT
CASSQSIVAGTGELFF
>TRBV2|NA|TRBJ2-3|TRBD1
TGTGCCAGCTCCCCCGGGACAGGGTATTCAGATACGCAGTATTTT
CASSPGTGYSDTQYF
>TRBV24-1|once|TRBJ2-2|NA
TGTGCCACCAGTGATTTGCGGGACACCGGGGAGCTGTTTTTT
CATSDLRDTGELFF
>TRBV28|NA|TRBJ1-2|TRBD1
TGTGCCAGCAGTTTAGTCGGACAGGGGGCACATGGCTACACCTTC
CASSLVGQGAHGYTF
>TRBV4-3|NA|TRBJ2-3|NA
TGCGCCAGCAGCCAAGGAAACAGTGAAACAGATACGCAGTATTTT
CASSQGNSETDTQYF
>TRBV4-3|NA|TRBJ1-1|NA
TGCGCCAGCAGCCAAGTCTCAGGGGAGGGGAAGGGGGCTTTCTTT
CASSQVSGEGKGAFF
>TRBV7-7|NA|TRBJ2-1|TRBD2
TGTGCTAGCAGCTTGACTAGCGGGACTTCCGTCGGTGAGCAGTTCTTC
CASSLTSGTSVGEQFF
>TRBV30|NA|TRBJ1-2|NA
TGTGCCTGGAGTCCCGGGTCCTATGGCTACACCTTC
CAWSPGSYGYTF
>TRBV5-1|NA|TRBJ2-2|NA
TGCGCCAGCAGCCCTGGAGCAGGGGCCGTCACCGGGGAGCTGTTTTTT
CASSPGAGAVTGELFF
>TRBV27|once|TRBJ2-5|NA
TGTGCCAGCAGTTTATCGAATGTAGGGGTTCCCCAGTACTTC
CASSLSNVGVPQYF
>TRBV30|NA|TRBJ1-2|NA
TGTGCCTGGAGTGTGGGGAGTAACTATGGCTACACCTTC
CAWSVGSNYGYTF